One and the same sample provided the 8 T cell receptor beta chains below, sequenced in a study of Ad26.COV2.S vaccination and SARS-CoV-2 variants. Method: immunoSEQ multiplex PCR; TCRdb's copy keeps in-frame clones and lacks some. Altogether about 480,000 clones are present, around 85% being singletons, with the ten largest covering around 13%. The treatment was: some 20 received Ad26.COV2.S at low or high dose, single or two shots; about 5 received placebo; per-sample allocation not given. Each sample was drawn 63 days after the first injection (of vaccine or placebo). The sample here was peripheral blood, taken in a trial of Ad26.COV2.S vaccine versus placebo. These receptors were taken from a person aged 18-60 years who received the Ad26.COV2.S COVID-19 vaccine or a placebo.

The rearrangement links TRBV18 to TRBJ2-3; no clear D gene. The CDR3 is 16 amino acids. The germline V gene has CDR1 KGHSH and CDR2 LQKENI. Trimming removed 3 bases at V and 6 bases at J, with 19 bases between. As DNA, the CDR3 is TGTGCCAGCTCACCCCTCAGTGGTAGCCCGGCGGATACGCAGTATTTT. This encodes CASSPLSGSPADTQYF.

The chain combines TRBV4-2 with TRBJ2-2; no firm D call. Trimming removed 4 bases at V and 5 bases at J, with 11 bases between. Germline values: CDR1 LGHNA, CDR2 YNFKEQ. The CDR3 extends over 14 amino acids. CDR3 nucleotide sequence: TGTGCCAGCAGCCGGATAGACTGGACCGGGGAGCTGTTTTTT. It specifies CASSRIDWTGELFF.

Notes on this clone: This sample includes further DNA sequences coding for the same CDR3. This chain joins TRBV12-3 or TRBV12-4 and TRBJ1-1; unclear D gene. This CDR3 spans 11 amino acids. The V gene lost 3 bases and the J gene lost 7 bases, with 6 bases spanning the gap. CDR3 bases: TGTGCCAGCAGTTTGGGTAGTGAAGCTTTCTTT. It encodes CASSLGSEAFF.

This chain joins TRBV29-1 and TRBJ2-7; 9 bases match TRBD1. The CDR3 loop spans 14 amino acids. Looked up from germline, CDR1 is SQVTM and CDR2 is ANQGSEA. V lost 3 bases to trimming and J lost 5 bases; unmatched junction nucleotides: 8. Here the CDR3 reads CSVERTGAPNEQYF. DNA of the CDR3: TGCAGCGTTGAGCGGACAGGGGCGCCTAACGAGCAGTACTTC.

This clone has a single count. The CDR3 spells CASSRAGGNTGELFF. As DNA, the CDR3 is TGCGCCAGCAGTCGAGCGGGGGGGAACACCGGGGAGCTGTTTTTT. The V and J genes are TRBV4-3 and TRBJ2-2; 9 nucleotides align to TRBD2. CDR3 size: 15 residues. The V and J ends lost 6 bases and 1 base, in that order; junction bases with no gene match: 3. CDR1 and CDR2 (germline): LGHNA, YSLEER.

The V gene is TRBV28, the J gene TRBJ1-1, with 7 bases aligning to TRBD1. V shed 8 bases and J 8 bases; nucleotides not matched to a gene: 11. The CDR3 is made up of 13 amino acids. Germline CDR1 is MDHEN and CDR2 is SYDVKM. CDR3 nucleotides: TGTGCCAGCCTTAGTCGGGAGGGGGCCGAAGCTTTCTTT. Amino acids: CASLSREGAEAFF.

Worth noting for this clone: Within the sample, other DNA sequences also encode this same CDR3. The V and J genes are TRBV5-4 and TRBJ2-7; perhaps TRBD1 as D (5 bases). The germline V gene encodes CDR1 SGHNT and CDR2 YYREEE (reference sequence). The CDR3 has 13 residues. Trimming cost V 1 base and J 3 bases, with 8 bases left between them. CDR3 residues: CASSLQGGYEQYF. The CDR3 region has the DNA TGTGCCAGCAGCTTGCAGGGTGGCTACGAGCAGTACTTC.

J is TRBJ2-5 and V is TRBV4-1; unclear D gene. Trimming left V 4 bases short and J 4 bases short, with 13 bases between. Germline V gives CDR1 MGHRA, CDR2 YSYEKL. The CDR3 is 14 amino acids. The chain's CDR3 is CASSPPVGRETQYF. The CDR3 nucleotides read TGCGCCAGCAGCCCCCCCGTCGGCCGAGAGACCCAGTACTTC.